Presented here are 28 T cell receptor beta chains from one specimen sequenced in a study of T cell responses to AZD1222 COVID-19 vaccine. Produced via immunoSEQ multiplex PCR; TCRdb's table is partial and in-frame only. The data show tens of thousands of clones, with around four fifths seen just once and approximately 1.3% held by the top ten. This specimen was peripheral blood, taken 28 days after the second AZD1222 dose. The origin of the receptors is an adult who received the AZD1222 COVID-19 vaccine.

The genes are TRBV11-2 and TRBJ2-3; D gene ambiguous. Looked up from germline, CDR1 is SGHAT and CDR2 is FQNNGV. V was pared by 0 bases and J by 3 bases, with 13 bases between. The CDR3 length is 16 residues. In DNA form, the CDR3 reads TGTGCCAGCAGCTTAGAGTGGGGTTTTGGGACAGATACGCAGTATTTT. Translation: CASSLEWGFGTDTQYF.

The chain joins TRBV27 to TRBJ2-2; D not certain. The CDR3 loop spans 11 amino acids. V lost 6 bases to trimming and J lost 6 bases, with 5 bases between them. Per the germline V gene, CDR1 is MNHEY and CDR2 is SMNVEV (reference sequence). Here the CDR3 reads CASRTAGELFF. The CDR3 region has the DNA TGTGCCAGCAGGACGGCCGGGGAGCTGTTTTTT.

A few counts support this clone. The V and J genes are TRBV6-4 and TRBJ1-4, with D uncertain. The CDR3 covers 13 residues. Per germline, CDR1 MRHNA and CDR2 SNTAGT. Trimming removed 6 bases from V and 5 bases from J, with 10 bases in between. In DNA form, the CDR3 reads TGTGCCAGCAGGAGGAAAGAGAATGAAAAACTGTTTTTT. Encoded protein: CASRRKENEKLFF.

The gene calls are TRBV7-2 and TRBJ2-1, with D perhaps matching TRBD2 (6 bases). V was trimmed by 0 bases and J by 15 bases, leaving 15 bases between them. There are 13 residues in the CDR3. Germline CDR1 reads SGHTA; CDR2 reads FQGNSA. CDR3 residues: CASSLAVSGDRFF. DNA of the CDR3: TGTGCCAGCAGCTTAGCTGTCTCGGGGGATCGGTTCTTC.

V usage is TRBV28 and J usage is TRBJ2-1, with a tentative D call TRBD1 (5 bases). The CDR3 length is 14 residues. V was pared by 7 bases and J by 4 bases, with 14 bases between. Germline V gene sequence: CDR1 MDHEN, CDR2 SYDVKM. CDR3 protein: CASKGPTSYNEQFF. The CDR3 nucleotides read TGTGCCAGCAAGGGGCCTACTTCTTACAATGAGCAGTTCTTC.

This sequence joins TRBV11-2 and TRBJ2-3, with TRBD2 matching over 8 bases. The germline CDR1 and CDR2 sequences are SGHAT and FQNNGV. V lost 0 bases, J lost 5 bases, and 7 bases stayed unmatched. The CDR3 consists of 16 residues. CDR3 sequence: CASSLEEGLVRDTQYF. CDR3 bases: TGTGCCAGCAGCTTAGAGGAGGGACTAGTGCGAGATACGCAGTATTTT.

This CDR3 reads CASRIPGPNNEQFF. Here the CDR3 DNA reads TGTGCCAGCAGAATTCCGGGACCAAACAATGAGCAGTTCTTC. This rearrangement joins TRBV7-2 to TRBJ2-1; D is possibly TRBD1 or TRBD2 (5 bases each). Looked up from germline, CDR1 is SGHTA and CDR2 is FQGNSA. V lost 6 bases to trimming and J lost 5 bases, with 14 bases between them. This CDR3 is built from 14 residues.

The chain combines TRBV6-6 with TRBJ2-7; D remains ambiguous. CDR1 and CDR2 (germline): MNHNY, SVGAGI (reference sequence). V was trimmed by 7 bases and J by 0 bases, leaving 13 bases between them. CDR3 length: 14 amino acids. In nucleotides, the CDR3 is TGTGCCAGCACTGACACAGACCGCTCCTACGAGCAGTACTTC. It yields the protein CASTDTDRSYEQYF.

For the CDR3, the DNA is TGTGCCAGCAGCTTTGGGACGAGCAATCAGCCCCAGCATTTT. The encoded protein is CASSFGTSNQPQHF. This sequence joins TRBV5-5 and TRBJ1-5; weak D call: TRBD1 (5 bases). The length of the CDR3 is 14 residues. From germline, CDR1 is SGHKS and CDR2 YYEKEE (reference sequence). Between the trimmed V and J ends, which lost 2 bases and 1 base, there was a span of 7 bases. Using reference TRBV5-5 and TRBJ1-5 for the parts outside the CDR3, the full variable domain is DAGVTQSPTHLIKTRGQQVTLRCSPISGHKSVSWYQQVLGQGPQFIFQYYEKEERGRGNFPDRFSARQFPNYSSELNVNALLLGDSALYLCASSFGTSNQPQHFGDGTRLSIL.

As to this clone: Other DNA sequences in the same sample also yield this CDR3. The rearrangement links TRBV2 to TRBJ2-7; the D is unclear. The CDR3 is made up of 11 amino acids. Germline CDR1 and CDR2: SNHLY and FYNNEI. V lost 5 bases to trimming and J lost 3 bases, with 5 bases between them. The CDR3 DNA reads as TGTGCCAGCAGTTTGGGCTACGAGCAGTACTTC. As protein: CASSLGYEQYF.

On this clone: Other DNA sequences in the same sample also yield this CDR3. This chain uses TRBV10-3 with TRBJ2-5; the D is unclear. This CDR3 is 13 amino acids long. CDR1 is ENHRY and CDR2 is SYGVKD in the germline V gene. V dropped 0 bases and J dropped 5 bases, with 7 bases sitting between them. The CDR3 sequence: CAISESPGETQYF. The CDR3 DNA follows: TGTGCCATCAGTGAGTCTCCCGGGGAGACCCAGTACTTC.

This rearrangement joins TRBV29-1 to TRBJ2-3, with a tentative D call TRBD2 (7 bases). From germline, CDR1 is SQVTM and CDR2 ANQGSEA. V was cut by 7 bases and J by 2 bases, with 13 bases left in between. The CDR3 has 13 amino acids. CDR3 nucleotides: TGCAGCGCCGAGGGGGGGGCCACAGATACGCAGTATTTT. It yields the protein CSAEGGATDTQYF.

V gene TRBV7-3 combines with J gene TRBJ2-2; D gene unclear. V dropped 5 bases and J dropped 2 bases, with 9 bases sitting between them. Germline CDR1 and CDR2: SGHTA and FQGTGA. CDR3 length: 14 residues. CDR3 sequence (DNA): TGTGCCAGCAGCCCACGGGTTAACACCGGGGAGCTGTTTTTT. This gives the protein CASSPRVNTGELFF.

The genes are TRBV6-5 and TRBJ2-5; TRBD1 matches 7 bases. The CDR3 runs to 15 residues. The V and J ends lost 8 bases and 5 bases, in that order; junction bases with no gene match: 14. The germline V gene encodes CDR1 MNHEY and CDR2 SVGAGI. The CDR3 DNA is TGTGCCAGCGGGGCAGGGGGTACGCAGGCGGAGACCCAGTACTTC. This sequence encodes CASGAGGTQAETQYF.

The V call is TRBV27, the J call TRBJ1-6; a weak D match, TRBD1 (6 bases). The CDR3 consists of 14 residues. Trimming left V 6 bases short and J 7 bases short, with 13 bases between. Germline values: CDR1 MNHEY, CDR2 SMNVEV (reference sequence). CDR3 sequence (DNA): TGTGCCAGCAGCCTGGACAGTGGGAATTCACCCCTCCACTTT. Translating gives CASSLDSGNSPLHF.

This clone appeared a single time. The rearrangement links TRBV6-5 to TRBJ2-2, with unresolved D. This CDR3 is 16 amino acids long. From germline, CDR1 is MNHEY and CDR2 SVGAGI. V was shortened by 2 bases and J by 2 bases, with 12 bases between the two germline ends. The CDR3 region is CASSYAPLVNTGELFF. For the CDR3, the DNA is TGTGCCAGCAGTTACGCCCCTCTAGTAAACACCGGGGAGCTGTTTTTT.

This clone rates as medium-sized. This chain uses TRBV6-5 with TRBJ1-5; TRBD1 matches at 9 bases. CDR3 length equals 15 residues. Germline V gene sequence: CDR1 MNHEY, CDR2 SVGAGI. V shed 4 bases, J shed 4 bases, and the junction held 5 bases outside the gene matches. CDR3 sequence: CASSSGTGTNQPQHF. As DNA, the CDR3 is TGTGCCAGCAGTTCCGGGACAGGGACGAATCAGCCCCAGCATTTT.

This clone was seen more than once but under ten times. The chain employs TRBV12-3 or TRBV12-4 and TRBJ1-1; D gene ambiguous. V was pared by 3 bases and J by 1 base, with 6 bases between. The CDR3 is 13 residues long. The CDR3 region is CASSFHGNTEAFF. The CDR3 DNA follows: TGTGCCAGCAGTTTTCATGGGAACACTGAAGCTTTCTTT.

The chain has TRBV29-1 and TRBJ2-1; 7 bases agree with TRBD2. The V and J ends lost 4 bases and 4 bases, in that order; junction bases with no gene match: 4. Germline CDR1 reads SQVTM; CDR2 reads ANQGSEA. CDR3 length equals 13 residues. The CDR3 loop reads CSVGLAEYNEQFF. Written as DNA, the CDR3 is TGCAGCGTTGGACTAGCAGAATACAATGAGCAGTTCTTC.

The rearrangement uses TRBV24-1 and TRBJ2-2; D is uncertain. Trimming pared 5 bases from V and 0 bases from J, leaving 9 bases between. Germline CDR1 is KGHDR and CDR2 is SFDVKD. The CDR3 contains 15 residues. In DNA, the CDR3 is TGTGCCACCAGTGGTAAACAGCCGAACACCGGGGAGCTGTTTTTT. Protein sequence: CATSGKQPNTGELFF.

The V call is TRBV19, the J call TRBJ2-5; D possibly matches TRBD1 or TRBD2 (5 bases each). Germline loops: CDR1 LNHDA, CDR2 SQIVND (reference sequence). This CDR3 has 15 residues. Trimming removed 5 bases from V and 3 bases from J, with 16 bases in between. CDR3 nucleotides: TGTGCCAGTAGTTCCCGGGACCCTGGGGAAGAGACCCAGTACTTC. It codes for CASSSRDPGEETQYF.

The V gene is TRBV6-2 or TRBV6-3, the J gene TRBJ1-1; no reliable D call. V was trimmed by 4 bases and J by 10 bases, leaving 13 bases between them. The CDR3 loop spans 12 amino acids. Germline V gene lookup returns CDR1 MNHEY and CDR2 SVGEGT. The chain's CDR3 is CASSSFGLAAFF. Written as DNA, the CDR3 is TGTGCCAGCAGTTCATTTGGGCTTGCAGCTTTCTTT.

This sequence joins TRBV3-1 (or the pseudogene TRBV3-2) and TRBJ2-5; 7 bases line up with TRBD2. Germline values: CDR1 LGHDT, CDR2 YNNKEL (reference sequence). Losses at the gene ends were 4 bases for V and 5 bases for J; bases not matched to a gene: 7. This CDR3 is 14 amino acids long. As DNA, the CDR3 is TGTGCCAGCAGCCGGAACAGGCGGGGGGAGACCCAGTACTTC. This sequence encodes CASSRNRRGETQYF.

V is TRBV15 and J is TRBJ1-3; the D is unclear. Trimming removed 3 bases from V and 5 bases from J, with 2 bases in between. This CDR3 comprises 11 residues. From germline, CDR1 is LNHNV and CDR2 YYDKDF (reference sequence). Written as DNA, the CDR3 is TGTGCCACCAGCAGGAGAAACACCATATATTTT. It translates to CATSRRNTIYF.

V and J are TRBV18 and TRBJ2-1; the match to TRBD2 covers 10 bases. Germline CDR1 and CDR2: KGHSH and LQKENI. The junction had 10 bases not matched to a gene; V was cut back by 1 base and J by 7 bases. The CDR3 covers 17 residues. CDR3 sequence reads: CASSPRSLAGARNEQFF. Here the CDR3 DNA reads TGTGCCAGCTCACCACGGTCCCTAGCGGGAGCTCGAAATGAGCAGTTCTTC. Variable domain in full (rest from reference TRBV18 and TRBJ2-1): NAGVMQNPRHLVRRRGQEARLRCSPMKGHSHVYWYRQLPEEGLKFMVYLQKENIIDESGMPKERFSAEFPKEGPSILRIQQVVRGDSAAYFCASSPRSLAGARNEQFFGPGTRLTVL.

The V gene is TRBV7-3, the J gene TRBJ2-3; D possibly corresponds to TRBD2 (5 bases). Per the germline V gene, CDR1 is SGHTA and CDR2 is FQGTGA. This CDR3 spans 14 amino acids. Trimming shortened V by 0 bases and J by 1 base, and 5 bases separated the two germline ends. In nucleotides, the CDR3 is TGTGCCAGCAGCTTAACTAGCGGCACAGATACGCAGTATTTT. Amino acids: CASSLTSGTDTQYF.

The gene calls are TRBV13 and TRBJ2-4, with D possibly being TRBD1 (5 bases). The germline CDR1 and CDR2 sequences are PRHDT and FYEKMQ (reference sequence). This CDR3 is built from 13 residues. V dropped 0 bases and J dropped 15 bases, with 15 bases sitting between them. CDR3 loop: CASSLGADSIRYF. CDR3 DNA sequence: TGTGCCAGCAGCTTAGGTGCCGACAGCATACGGTACTTC.

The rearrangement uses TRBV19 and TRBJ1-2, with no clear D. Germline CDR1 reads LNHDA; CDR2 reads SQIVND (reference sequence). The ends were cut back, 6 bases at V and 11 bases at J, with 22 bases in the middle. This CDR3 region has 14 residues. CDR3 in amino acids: CASSEQADVTGYTF. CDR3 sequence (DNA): TGTGCCAGTAGCGAACAAGCGGACGTAACTGGGTACACCTTC.